The 27 T cell receptor beta chains below come from one sample, sequenced in a study of T cells after yellow fever vaccination. Using its own MiXCR run on the 5' RACE reads, TCRdb lists one record per CDR3 protein. The sample lists a few hundred thousand distinct CDR3 sequences, about 19% occurring once. Material: PBMCs, obtained 15 days after the yellow fever booster vaccination. These receptors came from a man aged 25-45 years who received the YFV17D yellow fever vaccine.

The chain carries TRBV12-3 or TRBV12-4 and TRBJ2-1; possible D gene TRBD1, 6 bases. The CDR3 is 16 amino acids. The germline V and J ends were trimmed by 6 bases and 6 bases, with 21 bases remaining between them. CDR3 sequence reads: CASSPRGDIFSNEQFF. The CDR3 DNA reads TGTGCCAGCAGCCCCAGGGGCGATATTTTCTCCAATGAGCAGTTCTTC.

The chain links TRBV6-7 to TRBJ2-3; 8 bases are a match to TRBD2. TRBV6-7 is an ORF, with its function uncertain. This CDR3 is built from 15 residues. V dropped 4 bases and J dropped 3; count of bases not matched to a gene: 6. The CDR3 is CASSSGAGETDTQYF. The CDR3 DNA sequence: TGTGCCAGCAGTTCCGGAGCGGGAGAGACAGATACGCAGTATTTT.

The table lists this clonotype with many counts. This chain uses TRBV6-5 with TRBJ2-1, with 7 bases aligning to TRBD2. Germline CDR1 MNHEY, CDR2 SVGAGI. With V trimmed by 0 bases and J by 2 bases, 4 bases remained unmatched. The CDR3 totals 16 residues. DNA of the CDR3: TGTGCCAGCAGTTACTCGACAACTAGCGCCTACAATGAGCAGTTCTTC. Protein: CASSYSTTSAYNEQFF.

The CDR3 loop is CASSWTSGRAGTDTQYF. CDR3 DNA sequence: TGTGCCAGCAGTTGGACTAGCGGGAGGGCCGGTACAGATACGCAGTATTTT. The rearrangement uses TRBV12-3 or TRBV12-4 and TRBJ2-3; TRBD2 matches 15 bases. This CDR3 is 17 amino acids long. With V trimmed by 4 bases and J by 3 bases, 5 bases remained unmatched.

The chain is built from TRBV20-1 and TRBJ2-2; D not certain. V was shortened by 5 bases and J by 4 bases, with 11 bases between the two germline ends. The CDR3 is made up of 13 amino acids. The germline gives CDR1 DFQATT, CDR2 SNEGSKA (reference sequence). The CDR3 sequence: CSAPNSGTGELFF. In DNA form, the CDR3 reads TGCAGTGCTCCAAACTCGGGCACCGGGGAGCTGTTTTTT.

V usage is TRBV6-2 or TRBV6-3 and J usage is TRBJ1-1; the D gene is possibly TRBD1 (6 bases). The CDR3 contains 14 residues. Germline CDR1 and CDR2: MNHEY and SVGEGT. V gave up 4 bases and J gave up 5 bases, with 14 bases separating them. The CDR3 coding sequence is TGTGCCAGCAGTTTGGACAGTCCCAAAACTGAAGCTTTCTTT. Its protein is CASSLDSPKTEAFF.

The chain combines TRBV12-3 or TRBV12-4 with TRBJ2-1; D uncertain. This CDR3 has 12 amino acids. The ends were cut back, 10 bases at V and 0 bases at J, with 7 bases in the middle. The CDR3 sequence: CATSNSYNEQFF. CDR3 DNA sequence: TGTGCCACCTCGAACTCCTACAATGAGCAGTTCTTC.

This clonotype was recorded a few times. The V call is TRBV19, the J call TRBJ2-3; TRBD2 matches at 7 bases. Germline lookup yields CDR1 LNHDA and CDR2 SQIVND (reference sequence). V was pared by 8 bases and J by 4 bases, with 6 bases of the junction left unmatched. The CDR3 loop spans 13 amino acids. For the CDR3, the DNA is TGTGCCAGTCGGCGGGAGCGGTCAGATACGCAGTATTTT. It specifies CASRRERSDTQYF.

The rearrangement joins TRBV12-3 or TRBV12-4 to TRBJ2-1, with TRBD2 as a possible D gene (5 bases). Trimming took 6 bases from V and 9 from J, leaving 15 bases between them. This CDR3 contains 13 residues. In nucleotides, the CDR3 is TGTGCCAGCAGGGCCGGCGGAGGAAGTGAGCAGTTCTTC. It is translated as CASRAGGGSEQFF.

In its sample, this clonotype was seen a few times. This sequence joins TRBV10-3 and TRBJ1-5; 7 nucleotides match TRBD1. V was pared by 3 bases and J by 2 bases, with 1 base of the junction left unmatched. The germline gives CDR1 ENHRY, CDR2 SYGVKD. This CDR3 comprises 14 residues. The CDR3, as DNA: TGTGCCATCAGTGAAGACAGGGGCAATCAGCCCCAGCATTTT. Encoded protein: CAISEDRGNQPQHF.

The rearrangement links TRBV11-3 to TRBJ2-2, with D maybe TRBD1 (5 bases). V shed 5 bases and J shed 4 bases, with 11 bases lying between them. The CDR3 is 14 amino acids. From germline, CDR1 is SGHNT and CDR2 YENEEA. CDR3 sequence: CASSTGQLTGELFF. For the CDR3, the DNA is TGTGCCAGCAGCACCGGACAACTCACCGGGGAGCTGTTTTTT. Supplemented by reference TRBV11-3 and TRBJ2-2, the full variable domain reads EAGVVQSPRYKIIEKKQPVAFWCNPISGHNTLYWYLQNLGQGPELLIRYENEEAVDDSQLPKDRFSAERLKGVDSTLKIQPAELGDSAVYLCASSTGQLTGELFFGEGSRLTVL.

For this clonotype: A read error may account for a junction end that differs from germline. The chain recombines TRBV28 with TRBJ2-7; 7 bases match TRBD1. Germline CDR1 and CDR2: MDHEN and SYDVKM. The CDR3 is 13 residues long. The CDR3 protein is CASSLFTTGDPDF. The DNA of the CDR3 is TGTGCCAGCAGTTTATTTACTACAGGGGACCCTGACTTC.

The chain employs TRBV12-3 or TRBV12-4 and TRBJ2-3; 10 bases are shared with TRBD2. V trimming: 0 bases; J trimming: 6 bases; junction bases outside the gene matches: 6. The CDR3 covers 16 residues. CDR3: CASSLAAGGMVDTQYF. The CDR3 region has the DNA TGTGCCAGCAGTTTAGCAGCGGGAGGGATGGTTGATACGCAGTATTTT.

The gene calls are TRBV28 and TRBJ2-5; D is possibly TRBD1 or TRBD2 (5 bases each). This CDR3 has 16 amino acids. Trimming pared 2 bases from V and 4 bases from J, leaving 17 bases between. The germline V gene has CDR1 MDHEN and CDR2 SYDVKM. CDR3 DNA sequence: TGTGCCAGCAGTTTAGGGTACGGGACGTATCGAGAGACCCAGTACTTC. Residues: CASSLGYGTYRETQYF.

This clonotype was detected ten times or more. The chain uses TRBV12-3 or TRBV12-4 and TRBJ1-2; a possible D gene is TRBD1 (5 bases). Trimming pared 6 bases from V and 4 bases from J, leaving 12 bases between. The CDR3 spans 13 residues. The CDR3 here is CASRGREAYGYTF. In DNA, the CDR3 is TGTGCCAGCAGGGGCAGGGAGGCCTATGGCTACACCTTC.

This clonotype has more than one count but fewer than ten. The rearrangement links TRBV7-8 to TRBJ1-1; D remains ambiguous. The CDR3 is made up of 15 amino acids. The germline gives CDR1 SGHVS, CDR2 FQNEAQ. Trimming took off 1 base at V and 8 bases at J, with 17 bases between the two ends. The CDR3 DNA follows: TGTGCCAGCAGCTTAGTGGCCCAAGGAACGAGGGAAGCTTTCTTT. Encoded protein: CASSLVAQGTREAFF.

This clonotype has just a few counts. In DNA, the CDR3 is TGTGCCAGCAGCTTATTCCCGGCAGGGGCGCGAGATACGCAGTATTTT. Its protein product is CASSLFPAGARDTQYF. The chain recombines TRBV7-2 with TRBJ2-3, with a possible D match to TRBD1 (6 bases). The CDR3 sequence is 16 residues long. The germline CDR1 and CDR2 sequences are SGHTA and FQGNSA. The V and J ends lost 2 bases and 5 bases respectively, with 17 bases between them.

This clonotype showed up just a few times. The chain is built from TRBV5-4 and TRBJ1-3, with D possibly being TRBD1 (6 bases). The germline CDR1 and CDR2 sequences are SGHNT and YYREEE (reference sequence). This CDR3 comprises 16 residues. V was trimmed by 4 bases and J by 0 bases, leaving 14 bases between them. The DNA for the CDR3 is TGTGCCAGCAGCAGCCCCGGGACATTCTCTGGAAACACCATATATTTT. It codes for CASSSPGTFSGNTIYF.

V is TRBV5-1 and J is TRBJ2-2, with D perhaps TRBD1 (6 bases). The V end lost 6 bases, the J end lost 8 bases, and 11 bases lay between the germline ends. Germline V gene lookup returns CDR1 SGHRS and CDR2 YFSETQ. This CDR3 is built from 12 residues. The CDR3 bases are TGCGCCAGCAATTACAGGGCAGGGGAGCTGTTTTTT. This sequence encodes CASNYRAGELFF.

This chain uses TRBV25-1 with TRBJ2-5; the match to TRBD1 covers 7 bases. Germline CDR1 reads MGHDK; CDR2 reads SYGVNS. Trimming took 0 bases from V and 4 from J; bases not matched to a gene: 5. CDR3 length equals 15 residues. CDR3 coding DNA: TGTGCCAGCAGTGAATATCTAGGGGGCGGAGAGACCCAGTACTTC. Residues: CASSEYLGGGETQYF.

This clonotype showed up just a few times. This sequence joins TRBV11-2 and TRBJ2-4, with a weak D call TRBD2 (5 bases). CDR1 is SGHAT, CDR2 FQNNGV, per germline. This CDR3 region has 16 residues. Trimming left V 7 bases short and J 0 bases short, with 16 bases between. CDR3 in amino acids: CASTPSGRLAKNIQYF. CDR3 in DNA: TGTGCCAGCACTCCATCTGGGAGACTAGCCAAAAACATTCAGTACTTC.

This clonotype showed up just a few times. This sequence joins TRBV20-1 and TRBJ2-4; 9 bases fit TRBD2. The germline V gene has CDR1 DFQATT and CDR2 SNEGSKA (reference sequence). The CDR3 is 20 residues long. With V trimmed by 1 base and J by 0 bases, 16 bases remained unmatched. For the CDR3, the DNA is TGCAGTGCTAGAGTCTCCCCCGGACTAGCGAGAGATTTAGCCAAAAACATTCAGTACTTC. Translation gives CSARVSPGLARDLAKNIQYF.

This clonotype was detected only a few times. The chain is built from TRBV10-3 and TRBJ1-2; D is perhaps TRBD1 (5 bases). The CDR3 is made up of 13 amino acids. V lost 10 bases, J lost 0 bases, and 12 bases lay in between. The germline gives CDR1 ENHRY, CDR2 SYGVKD. CDR3 protein: CATNAGSNYGYTF. The CDR3 region has the DNA TGTGCCACCAACGCAGGGTCTAACTATGGCTACACCTTC.

In this sample, this clonotype turned up a few times. J is TRBJ2-1 and V is TRBV20-1; 13 bases map to TRBD2. J gave up 16 bases and V 4 bases, and 7 bases lay outside the gene matches. Per the germline V gene, CDR1 is DFQATT and CDR2 is SNEGSKA (reference sequence). The CDR3 covers 12 residues. The CDR3 sequence is CSAIGLAGVFFF. The CDR3 DNA is TGCAGTGCTATAGGACTAGCGGGAGTCTTCTTCTTC.

The genes are TRBV9 and TRBJ2-7; tentative D call: TRBD1 (6 bases). Trimming stripped 3 bases from V and 2 bases from J, with 12 bases between. Germline V lookup: CDR1 SGDLS, CDR2 YYNGEE. This CDR3 contains 14 residues. The CDR3 DNA follows: TGTGCCAGCAGCGCCCTGGACAGACCCTACGAGCAGTACTTC. Protein sequence: CASSALDRPYEQYF.

CDR3 in DNA: TGTGCCAGCAGCCGTGGGACCCTACATGAGCAGTTCTTC. Translating gives CASSRGTLHEQFF. The chain recombines TRBV7-3 with TRBJ2-1; D tentatively reads TRBD1 or TRBD2 (5 bases each). Trimming left V 5 bases short and J 8 bases short, with 13 bases between. Germline V gene sequence: CDR1 SGHTA, CDR2 FQGTGA. The CDR3 is 13 residues long.

This clonotype came up a few times. V gene TRBV3-1 combines with J gene TRBJ1-1; D may be TRBD1 (5 bases). V lost 0 bases and J lost 1, with 12 bases in between. The CDR3 sequence is 16 residues long. CDR1 is LGHDT, CDR2 YNNKEL, per germline (reference sequence). The CDR3 DNA sequence: TGTGCCAGCAGCCAAGATTCTGGGGGACCGAACACTGAAGCTTTCTTT. Amino acids: CASSQDSGGPNTEAFF.